This T cell receptor beta chain was identified in a study of blood T cell repertoires in COVID-19. Whole-study context: COVID-19 samples, acute and convalescent, were from the United States, Italy and Spain. T cells, B-cell-depleted T cells, or PBMCs provided the cDNA or gDNA that served as material.

In the authors' workflow: Amplification of reference gene primers provided the estimated nucleated cell counts. Measured with immunoSEQ multiplex PCR; TCRdb has only the in-frame clones, and not every one. The V and J calls and clone size were taken over from that table, and D and trimming were inferred from the DNA. The sample records 150,000 to 190,000 clones, more than 85% being singletons. Trimming pared 0 bases from V and 9 bases from J, leaving 15 bases between. CDR3 length: 16 amino acids. Germline assignment: CDR1 MNHEY and CDR2 SVGEGT. The chain combines TRBV6-2 or TRBV6-3 with TRBJ1-6; no clear D. The receptor was derived from a woman in her 70s with acute or convalescent COVID-19. Material for sequencing was peripheral blood. The CDR3 bases are TGTGCCAGCAGTTACTCGACGGGGATGACGGGTTCACCCCTCCACTTT. Amino acid sequence: CASSYSTGMTGSPLHF.